This TCR beta chain was identified during a study of control samples from healthy donors and cancer patients. Method: immunoSEQ multiplex PCR; TCRdb's copy keeps in-frame clones and lacks some. Here the sample spans approximately 150,000 clones, around 94% being singletons. The sequencing sample was made of blood. The clonotype comes from a woman aged 18-35 years in good health.

The CDR3 region is CASSQGDSKGYSPLHF. The CDR3 DNA is TGCGCCAGCAGCCAAGGTGACTCCAAGGGGTATTCACCCCTCCACTTT. This sequence joins TRBV4-1 and TRBJ1-6; tentative D call: TRBD1 (5 bases). V was trimmed by 1 base and J by 8 bases, leaving 15 bases between them. Germline CDR1 and CDR2: MGHRA and YSYEKL. CDR3 size: 16 residues.